The present T cell receptor (beta chain) was sequenced within a study of early T cells in non-severe SARS-CoV-2 infection. Molecules of cDNA were individually given unique molecular identifiers that were attached to them. Each CDR3 protein gets one entry after TCRdb re-called the 5' RACE reads with MiXCR. The table lists about 98,000 distinct CDR3 sequences, approximately 10% of them singletons. CDR3 size: 17 residues. Trimming removed 3 bases from V and 0 bases from J; junction bases left unmatched: 6. The table lists this clonotype with a few counts. The gene calls are TRBV12-3 or TRBV12-4 and TRBJ2-1; the match to TRBD2 covers 9 bases. The specimen sequenced was whole blood. The source is an adult who was a healthcare worker with PCR-confirmed SARS-CoV-2 infection or an uninfected control (not recorded which). This CDR3 reads CASSFSGLAVSYNEQFF. Written as DNA, the CDR3 is TGTGCCAGCAGTTTCTCGGGACTAGCCGTCTCCTACAATGAGCAGTTCTTC.